This T cell receptor beta chain was recovered during a study of regulatory T cells in long-lasting Graves disease. Findings and caveats of the study: New patients shared fewer public clonotypes (around 880) than persistent patients did (around 3,000).

Library construction for TCR beta used iRepertoire HTBI primers and Arm-PCR of CDR3 regions. TCRdb re-called the multiplex PCR reads with MiXCR, one entry per CDR3 protein. This sample has some 370,000 distinct CDR3 sequences, with roughly 20% found just once. The V gene end was trimmed by 6 bases and the J gene end by 2 bases; junction bases not matched to a gene: 4. CDR1 is MDHEN and CDR2 is SYDVKM in the germline V gene. The CDR3 runs 14 residues. Points on this clonotype: What it binds is unknown.

This sample's time point: persistent/refractory GD, antithyroid drugs over 5 years with positive TRAb. PBMCs were the source of the RNA used for TCR sequencing. This sample comprised peripheral blood mononuclear cells (PBMCs), obtained when the disease was refractory, from a patient treated with antithyroid drugs. This chain links TRBV28 with TRBJ1-1, with 9 bases identical to TRBD1. This TCR was sampled from a middle-aged woman with Graves disease. This CDR3 reads CASRTGGQNTEAFF. The DNA of the CDR3 is TGTGCCAGCAGAACAGGGGGCCAAAACACTGAAGCTTTCTTT.